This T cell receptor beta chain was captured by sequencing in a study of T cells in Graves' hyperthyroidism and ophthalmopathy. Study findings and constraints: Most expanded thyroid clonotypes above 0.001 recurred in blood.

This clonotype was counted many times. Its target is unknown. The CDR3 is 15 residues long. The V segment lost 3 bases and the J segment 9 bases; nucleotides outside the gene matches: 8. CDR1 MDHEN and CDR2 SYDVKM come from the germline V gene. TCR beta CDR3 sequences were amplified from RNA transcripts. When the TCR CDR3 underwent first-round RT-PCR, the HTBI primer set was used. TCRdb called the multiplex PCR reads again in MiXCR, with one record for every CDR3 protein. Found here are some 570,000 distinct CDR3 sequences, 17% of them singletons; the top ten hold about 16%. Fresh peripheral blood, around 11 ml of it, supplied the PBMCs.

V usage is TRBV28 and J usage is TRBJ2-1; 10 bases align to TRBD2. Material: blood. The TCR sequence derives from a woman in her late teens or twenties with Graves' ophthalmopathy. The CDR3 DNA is TGTGCCAGCAGTTTTGTGAGCGGGAGGGCCGGTGAGCAGTTCTTC. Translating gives CASSFVSGRAGEQFF.